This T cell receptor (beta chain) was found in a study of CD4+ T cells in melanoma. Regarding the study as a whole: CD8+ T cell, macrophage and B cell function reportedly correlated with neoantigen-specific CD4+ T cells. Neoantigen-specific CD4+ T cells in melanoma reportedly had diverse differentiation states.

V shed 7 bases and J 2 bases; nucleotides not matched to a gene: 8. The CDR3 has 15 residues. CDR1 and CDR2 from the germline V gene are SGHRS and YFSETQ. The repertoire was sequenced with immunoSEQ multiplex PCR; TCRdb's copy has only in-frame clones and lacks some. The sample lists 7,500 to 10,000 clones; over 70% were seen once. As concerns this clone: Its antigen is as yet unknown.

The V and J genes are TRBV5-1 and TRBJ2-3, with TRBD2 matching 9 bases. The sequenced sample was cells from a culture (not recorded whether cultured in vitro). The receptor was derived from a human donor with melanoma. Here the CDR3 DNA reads TGCGCCAGCTCCCGGTCTAGCGGGGCCACAGATACGCAGTATTTT. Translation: CASSRSSGATDTQYF.